The rows below give T cell receptor beta chains drawn from one sample of a study of CD8+CD57+ T cells in acquired aplastic anemia. TCRdb fed the reads into MiXCR, producing one record per CDR3 protein. Here the sample spans 400,000 to 600,000 distinct CDR3 sequences, around 32% being singletons. The sequenced material came from sorted CD4+, CD8+, or CD8+CD57+ T cells (not recorded which) from PBMCs. These receptors were taken from a human donor with aplastic anemia. CDR3s include the opening cysteine and the closing phenylalanine or tryptophan. D genes are given only for firm matches. Expanded clones are given a class, and other clones once, few, many or no size at all.

V gene	J gene	clone size	D gene	CDR3 protein	CDR3 DNA
TRBV7-8	TRBJ2-7	many	-	CASSTHPPNSYEQYF	TGTGCCAGCAGTACCCACCCACCCAACTCCTACGAGCAGTACTTC
TRBV6-2/TRBV6-3	TRBJ2-5	once	-	CASSNPPGRAEETQYF	TGTGCCAGCAGTAACCCACCCGGGCGGGCCGAGGAGACCCAGTACTTC
TRBV2	TRBJ1-2	once	TRBD1	CASSERSGTGGAGYTF	TGTGCCAGCAGTGAACGCTCCGGGACAGGGGGCGCAGGCTACACCTTC
TRBV7-9	TRBJ1-5	many	TRBD1	CASSSDRGEPQHF	TGTGCCAGCAGCTCAGACAGGGGGGAGCCCCAGCATTTT
TRBV19	TRBJ2-2	-	-	CASSIAEGIGTGELFF	TGTGCCAGTAGTATAGCTGAAGGGATAGGCACCGGGGAGCTGTTTTTT
TRBV4-3	TRBJ1-6	once	-	CASSQDRREPLHF	TGCGCCAGCAGCCAAGATAGGCGGGAACCCCTCCACTTT
TRBV6-1	TRBJ2-7	-	TRBD2	CASKLAFRSYEQYF	TGTGCCAGCAAACTAGCGTTTCGGTCCTACGAGCAGTACTTC
TRBV10-3	TRBJ1-1	-	-	CAGSYPDSVVNTEAFF	TGTGCCGGCAGTTACCCGGACAGTGTCGTGAACACTGAAGCTTTCTTT
TRBV19	TRBJ1-1	many	-	CASIAGRGDTEAFF	TGTGCCAGTATAGCTGGCAGGGGTGACACTGAAGCTTTCTTT
TRBV30	TRBJ2-7	few	-	CAWSGYYPYEQYF	TGTGCCTGGAGTGGATATTACCCATACGAGCAGTACTTC
TRBV12-3/TRBV12-4	TRBJ1-2	many	-	CASSLRSPDRGYTF	TGTGCCAGCAGTTTACGGTCACCCGACAGAGGCTACACCTTC
TRBV2	TRBJ2-1	many	-	CASSSGGLYNEQFF	TGTGCCAGCAGTTCAGGGGGACTTTACAATGAGCAGTTCTTC
TRBV11-2	TRBJ2-3	few	TRBD2	CASSLLNAGARSTDTQYF	TGTGCCAGCAGCTTACTTAACGCGGGAGCCCGAAGCACAGATACGCAGTATTTT
TRBV29-1	TRBJ1-2	many	-	CSVGDSRYTF	TGCAGCGTTGGTGACAGTCGCTACACCTTC
TRBV25-1	TRBJ2-5	many	-	CASSDRQRLPYF	TGTGCCAGCAGTGACCGACAGAGACTTCCGTACTTC
TRBV14	TRBJ2-1	few	TRBD2	CASSQEWTSSYNEQFF	TGTGCCAGCAGCCAAGAGTGGACTAGCAGTTACAATGAGCAGTTCTTC
TRBV20-1	TRBJ2-1	few	TRBD2	CSAQRTSGGYNEQFF	TGCAGTGCGCAAAGAACTAGCGGGGGCTACAATGAGCAGTTCTTC
TRBV14	TRBJ2-7	many	TRBD1	CASSHGQGWDEQYF	TGTGCCAGCAGCCATGGACAGGGATGGGACGAGCAGTACTTC
TRBV29-1	TRBJ1-5	many	TRBD1	CSVGGTGGEGPQHF	TGCAGCGTTGGAGGGACAGGGGGCGAGGGGCCCCAGCATTTT
TRBV7-3	TRBJ2-7	few	TRBD1	CASSYPETGREQYF	TGTGCCAGCAGTTACCCCGAGACAGGGCGCGAGCAGTACTTC
TRBV7-8	TRBJ2-3	-	TRBD2	CASSPRWAGGPPDTQYF	TGTGCCAGCAGCCCCCGGTGGGCGGGGGGGCCCCCAGATACGCAGTATTTT
TRBV11-2	TRBJ2-3	many	TRBD2	CASTGSRAGGLSTDTQYF	TGTGCCAGCACCGGATCCCGGGCGGGGGGGCTTAGCACAGATACGCAGTATTTT
TRBV19	TRBJ1-1	many	-	CASSHTNEAFF	TGTGCCAGTAGTCACACAAATGAAGCTTTCTTT
TRBV7-2	TRBJ1-6	-	-	CASGLDGNSPLHF	TGTGCCAGCGGCTTGGATGGTAATTCACCCCTCCACTTT
TRBV29-1	TRBJ1-2	-	TRBD1	CSEAGGEFGYTF	TGCAGTGAAGCAGGGGGCGAGTTTGGCTACACCTTC
TRBV7-2	TRBJ1-2	many	TRBD1	CASSLGTGGAGYTF	TGTGCCAGCAGCTTAGGGACAGGGGGAGCTGGCTACACCTTC
TRBV24-1	TRBJ2-7	many	-	CATSDNYEQYF	TGTGCCACCAGTGACAACTACGAGCAGTACTTC
TRBV9	TRBJ1-2	few	-	CASGTRTRGNYGYTF	TGTGCCAGCGGCACACGGACCCGGGGTAACTATGGCTACACCTTC
TRBV20-1	TRBJ1-1	-	TRBD1	CSARRTGGRTEAFF	TGCAGTGCTAGACGAACAGGGGGCCGAACTGAAGCTTTCTTT
TRBV20-1	TRBJ2-3	many	-	CSARRGGTDTQYF	TGCAGTGCTAGAAGGGGGGGCACAGATACGCAGTATTTT
TRBV5-1	TRBJ2-5	few	TRBD1	CASSRWTGVDTQYF	TGCGCCAGCAGCAGGTGGACAGGGGTGGATACCCAGTACTTC
TRBV5-1	TRBJ2-1	few	TRBD2	CASSWGLGNEQFF	TGCGCCAGCAGCTGGGGACTAGGCAATGAGCAGTTCTTC
TRBV20-1	TRBJ1-2	-	TRBD1	CSANRQGHGYTF	TGCAGTGCGAACAGACAGGGGCATGGCTACACCTTC
TRBV20-1	TRBJ2-2	many	TRBD2	CSASGLAAGELFF	TGCAGTGCTAGCGGGCTAGCGGCCGGGGAGCTGTTTTTT
TRBV7-2	TRBJ1-1	many	TRBD1	CASSPRTGGWETEAFF	TGTGCCAGCAGCCCACGGACAGGGGGATGGGAAACTGAAGCTTTCTTT
TRBV30	TRBJ1-4	-	-	CAWSSGEKLFF	TGTGCCTGGAGTTCTGGGGAAAAACTGTTTTTT
TRBV6-5	TRBJ1-3	few	TRBD1	CASSYQRDSSSGNTIYF	TGTGCCAGCAGTTACCAACGGGACAGCTCCTCTGGAAACACCATATATTTT
TRBV2	TRBJ1-1	many	-	CASSEALVGANTEAFF	TGTGCCAGCAGTGAAGCGCTTGTGGGAGCTAACACTGAAGCTTTCTTT
TRBV12-3/TRBV12-4	TRBJ1-2	many	-	CASGFAGHGYTF	TGTGCCAGCGGTTTCGCGGGTCATGGCTACACCTTC
TRBV20-1	TRBJ2-3	many	TRBD2	CSALGGTDTQYF	TGCAGTGCCCTGGGGGGGACAGATACGCAGTATTTT
TRBV13	TRBJ2-7	many	-	CASNNAGAYEQYF	TGTGCCAGCAATAACGCAGGGGCCTACGAGCAGTACTTC
TRBV2	TRBJ2-5	-	TRBD2	CASNMGGETQYF	TGTGCCAGCAATATGGGAGGGGAGACCCAGTACTTC
TRBV20-1	TRBJ2-7	-	-	CSAATGTPPYEQYF	TGCAGTGCCGCAACCGGGACCCCGCCCTACGAGCAGTACTTC